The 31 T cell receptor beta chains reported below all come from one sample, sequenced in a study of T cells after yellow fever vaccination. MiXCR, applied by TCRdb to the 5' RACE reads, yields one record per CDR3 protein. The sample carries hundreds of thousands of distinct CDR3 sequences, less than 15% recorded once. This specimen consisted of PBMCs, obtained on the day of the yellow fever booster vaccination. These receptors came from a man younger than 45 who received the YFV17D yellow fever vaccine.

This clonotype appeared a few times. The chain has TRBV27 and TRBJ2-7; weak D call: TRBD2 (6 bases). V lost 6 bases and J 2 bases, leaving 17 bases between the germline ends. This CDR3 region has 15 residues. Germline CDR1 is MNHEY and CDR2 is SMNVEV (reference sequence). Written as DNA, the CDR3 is TGTGCCAGCAGCTATACCTTAGCGGAAACCTACGAGCAGTACTTC. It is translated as CASSYTLAETYEQYF.

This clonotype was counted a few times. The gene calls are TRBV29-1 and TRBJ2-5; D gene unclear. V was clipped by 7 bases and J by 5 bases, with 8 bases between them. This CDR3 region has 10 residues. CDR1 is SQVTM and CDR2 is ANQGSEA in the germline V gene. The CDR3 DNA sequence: TGCAGCGCCGTGGGCGAGACCCAGTACTTC. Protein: CSAVGETQYF.

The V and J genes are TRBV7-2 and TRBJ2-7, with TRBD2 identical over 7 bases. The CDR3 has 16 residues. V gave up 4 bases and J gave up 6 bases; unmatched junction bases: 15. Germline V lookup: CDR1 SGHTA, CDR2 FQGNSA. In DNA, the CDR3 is TGTGCCAGCAGCTCGCTGGGGGGGATGACTAGTGGCGAGCAGTACTTC. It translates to CASSSLGGMTSGEQYF. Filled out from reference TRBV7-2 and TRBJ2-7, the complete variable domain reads GAGVSQSPSNKVTEKGKDVELRCDPISGHTALYWYRQSLGQGLEFLIYFQGNSAPDKSGLPSDRFSAERTGGSVSTLTIQRTQQEDSAVYLCASSSLGGMTSGEQYFGPGTRLTVT.

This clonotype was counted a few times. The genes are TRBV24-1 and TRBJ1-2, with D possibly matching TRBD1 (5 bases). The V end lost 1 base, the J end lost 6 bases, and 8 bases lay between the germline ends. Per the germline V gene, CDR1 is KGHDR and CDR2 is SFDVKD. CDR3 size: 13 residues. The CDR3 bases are TGTGCCACCAGTGATTTACCAGGGAATGGCTACACCTTC. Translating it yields CATSDLPGNGYTF.

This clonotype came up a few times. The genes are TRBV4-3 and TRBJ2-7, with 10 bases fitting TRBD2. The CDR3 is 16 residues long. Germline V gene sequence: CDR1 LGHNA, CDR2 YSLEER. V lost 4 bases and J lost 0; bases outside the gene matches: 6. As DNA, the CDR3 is TGCGCCAGCAGCCCCTCCCCTAGCGGGGGCTCCTACGAGCAGTACTTC. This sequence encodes CASSPSPSGGSYEQYF.

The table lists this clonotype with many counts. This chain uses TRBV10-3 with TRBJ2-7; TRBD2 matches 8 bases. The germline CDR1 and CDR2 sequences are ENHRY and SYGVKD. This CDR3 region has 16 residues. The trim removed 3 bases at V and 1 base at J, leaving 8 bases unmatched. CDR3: CAISDLTGGASYEQYF. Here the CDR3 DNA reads TGTGCCATCAGTGATCTGACGGGGGGGGCGTCCTACGAGCAGTACTTC.

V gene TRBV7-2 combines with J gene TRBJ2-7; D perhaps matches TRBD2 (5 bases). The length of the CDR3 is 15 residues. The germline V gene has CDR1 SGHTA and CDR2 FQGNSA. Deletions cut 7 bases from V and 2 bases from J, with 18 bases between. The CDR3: CASTPNAAGTYEQYF. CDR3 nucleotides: TGTGCCAGCACCCCCAACGCTGCCGGGACCTACGAGCAGTACTTC.

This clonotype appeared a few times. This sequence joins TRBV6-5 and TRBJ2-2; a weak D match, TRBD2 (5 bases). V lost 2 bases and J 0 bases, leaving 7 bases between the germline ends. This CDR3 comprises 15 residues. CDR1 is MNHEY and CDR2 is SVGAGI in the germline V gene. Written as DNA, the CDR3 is TGTGCCAGCAGTTACGAGGGAGCGAACACCGGGGAGCTGTTTTTT. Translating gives CASSYEGANTGELFF.

The CDR3 nucleotides are TGTGCCGGAAGAGCGGCAACCCAAGAGACCCAGTACTTC. As protein: CAGRAATQETQYF. The chain is built from TRBV11-2 and TRBJ2-5; possible D gene TRBD2, 5 bases. The germline V gene encodes CDR1 SGHAT and CDR2 FQNNGV. Trimming took off 11 bases at V and 1 base at J, with 14 bases between the two ends. The CDR3 runs 13 residues.

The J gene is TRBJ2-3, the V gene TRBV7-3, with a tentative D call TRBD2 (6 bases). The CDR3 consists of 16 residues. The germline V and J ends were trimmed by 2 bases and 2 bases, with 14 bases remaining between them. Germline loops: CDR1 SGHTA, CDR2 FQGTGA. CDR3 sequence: CASSLYGSIDTDTQYF. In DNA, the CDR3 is TGTGCCAGCAGCTTATACGGGAGTATTGACACAGATACGCAGTATTTT.

The CDR3 reads CASSSQKGTGCTDTQYF. The CDR3 DNA follows: TGTGCCAGCAGTTCTCAGAAGGGGACAGGGTGCACAGATACGCAGTATTTT. V and J are TRBV7-4 and TRBJ2-3, with TRBD1 matching 9 bases. The CDR3 spans 17 residues. The V gene end was trimmed by 6 bases and the J gene end by 1 base; junction bases not matched to a gene: 11. CDR1 and CDR2 from the germline V gene are SGHVT and SQSDAQ.

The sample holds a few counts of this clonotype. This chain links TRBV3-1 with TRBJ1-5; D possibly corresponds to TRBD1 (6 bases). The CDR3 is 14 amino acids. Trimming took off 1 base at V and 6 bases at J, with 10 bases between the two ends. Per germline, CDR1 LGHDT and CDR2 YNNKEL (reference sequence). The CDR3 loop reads CASSQVQGSQPQHF. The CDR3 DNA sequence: TGTGCCAGCAGCCAAGTACAGGGAAGTCAGCCCCAGCATTTT.

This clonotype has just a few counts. The CDR3 sequence is CATSDTSGRANEQFF. Here the CDR3 DNA reads TGTGCCACCAGTGATACTAGCGGGAGGGCCAATGAGCAGTTCTTC. The rearrangement links TRBV24-1 to TRBJ2-1; TRBD2 matches 13 bases. Germline CDR1 KGHDR, CDR2 SFDVKD. J lost 6 bases, V lost 3 bases, and 1 base had no gene match. This CDR3 has 15 amino acids.

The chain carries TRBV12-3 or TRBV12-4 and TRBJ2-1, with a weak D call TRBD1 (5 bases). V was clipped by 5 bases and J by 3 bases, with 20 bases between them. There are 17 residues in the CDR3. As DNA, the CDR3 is TGTGCCAGCAGTGGCGGTTTTGGGGCAGAAGTCTACAATGAGCAGTTCTTC. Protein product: CASSGGFGAEVYNEQFF.

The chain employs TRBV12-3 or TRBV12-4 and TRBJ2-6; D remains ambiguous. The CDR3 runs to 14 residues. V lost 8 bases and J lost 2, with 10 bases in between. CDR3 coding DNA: TGTGCCAGCGTAAAAAGGCCTGGGGCCAACGTCCTGACTTTC. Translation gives CASVKRPGANVLTF.

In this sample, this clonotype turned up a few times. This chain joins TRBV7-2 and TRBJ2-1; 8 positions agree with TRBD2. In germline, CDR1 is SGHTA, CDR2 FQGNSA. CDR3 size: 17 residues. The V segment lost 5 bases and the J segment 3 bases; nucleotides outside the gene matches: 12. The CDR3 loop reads CASSQLRAGVGYNEQFF. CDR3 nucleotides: TGTGCCAGCAGCCAACTGAGAGCGGGAGTAGGCTACAATGAGCAGTTCTTC.

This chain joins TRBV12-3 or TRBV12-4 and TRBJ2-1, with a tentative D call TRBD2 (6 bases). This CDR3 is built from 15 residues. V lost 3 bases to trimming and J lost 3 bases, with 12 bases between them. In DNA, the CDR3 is TGTGCCAGCAGTTTTCAAGCGGGCTACTACAATGAGCAGTTCTTC. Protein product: CASSFQAGYYNEQFF.

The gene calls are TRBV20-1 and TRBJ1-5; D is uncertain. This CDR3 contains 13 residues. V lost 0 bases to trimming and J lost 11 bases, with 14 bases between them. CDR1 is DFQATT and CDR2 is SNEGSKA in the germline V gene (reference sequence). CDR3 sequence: CSARDANGGSQHF. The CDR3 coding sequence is TGCAGTGCTAGAGACGCAAACGGTGGATCCCAGCATTTT.

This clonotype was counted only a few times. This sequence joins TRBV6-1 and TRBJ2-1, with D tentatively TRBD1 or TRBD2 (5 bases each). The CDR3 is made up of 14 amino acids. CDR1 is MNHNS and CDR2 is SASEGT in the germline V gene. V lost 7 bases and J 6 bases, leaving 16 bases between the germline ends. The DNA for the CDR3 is TGTGCCAGCACCCCTGGGGGTAGCGCCAATGAGCAGTTCTTC. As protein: CASTPGGSANEQFF.

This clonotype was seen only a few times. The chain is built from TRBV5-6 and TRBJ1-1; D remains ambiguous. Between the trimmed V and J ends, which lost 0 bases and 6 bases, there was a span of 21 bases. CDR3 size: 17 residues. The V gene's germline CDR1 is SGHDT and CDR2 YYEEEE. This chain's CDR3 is CASSLVKVGYLLPEAFF. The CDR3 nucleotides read TGTGCCAGCAGCTTGGTTAAAGTGGGCTACCTTCTACCTGAAGCTTTCTTT.

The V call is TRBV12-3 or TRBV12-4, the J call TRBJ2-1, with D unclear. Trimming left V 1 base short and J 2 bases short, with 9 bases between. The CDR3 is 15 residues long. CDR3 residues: CASSLGPRTYNEQFF. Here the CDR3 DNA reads TGTGCCAGCAGTTTAGGGCCGCGAACCTACAATGAGCAGTTCTTC.

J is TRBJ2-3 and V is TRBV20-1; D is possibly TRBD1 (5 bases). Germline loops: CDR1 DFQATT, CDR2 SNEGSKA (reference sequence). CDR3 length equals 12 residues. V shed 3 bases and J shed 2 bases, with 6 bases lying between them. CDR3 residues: CSARTVTDTQYF. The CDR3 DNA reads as TGCAGTGCTAGGACAGTCACAGATACGCAGTATTTT.

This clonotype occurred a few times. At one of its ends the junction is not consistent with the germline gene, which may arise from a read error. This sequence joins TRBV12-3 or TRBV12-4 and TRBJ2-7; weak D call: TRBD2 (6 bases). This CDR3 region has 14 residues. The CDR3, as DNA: TGTGCCAGCAGTCTATATGGTTCCGGGACTCCCCCAGACTTC. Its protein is CASSLYGSGTPPDF.

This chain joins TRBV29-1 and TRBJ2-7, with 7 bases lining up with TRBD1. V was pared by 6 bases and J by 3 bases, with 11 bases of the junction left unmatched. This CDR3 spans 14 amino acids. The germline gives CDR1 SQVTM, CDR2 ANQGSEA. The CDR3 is CSVQQGPSNYEQYF. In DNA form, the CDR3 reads TGCAGCGTCCAACAGGGGCCATCGAACTACGAGCAGTACTTC.

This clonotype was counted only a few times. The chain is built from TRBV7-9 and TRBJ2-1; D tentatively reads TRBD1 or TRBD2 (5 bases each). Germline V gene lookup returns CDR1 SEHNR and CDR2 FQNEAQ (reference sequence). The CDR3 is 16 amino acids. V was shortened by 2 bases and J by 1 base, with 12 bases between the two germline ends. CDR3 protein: CASSLRGTQSYNEQFF. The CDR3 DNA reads TGTGCCAGCAGCTTACGAGGGACCCAATCCTACAATGAGCAGTTCTTC.

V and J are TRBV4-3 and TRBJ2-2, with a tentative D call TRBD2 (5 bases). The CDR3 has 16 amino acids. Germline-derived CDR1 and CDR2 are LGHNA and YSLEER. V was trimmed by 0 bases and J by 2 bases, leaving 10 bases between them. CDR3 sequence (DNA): TGCGCCAGCAGCCAAGATGAGGGAGACAACACCGGGGAGCTGTTTTTT. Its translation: CASSQDEGDNTGELFF.

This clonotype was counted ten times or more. The CDR3 nucleotides are TGCAGTGCGCCGCGGGAGGGGGCGGATACGCAGTATTTT. It codes for CSAPREGADTQYF. The chain combines TRBV20-1 with TRBJ2-3; 9 bases agree with TRBD2. The ends lost 6 bases at V and 6 bases at J; junction bases unmatched: 7. The CDR3 length is 13 residues. Germline CDR1 is DFQATT and CDR2 is SNEGSKA (reference sequence).

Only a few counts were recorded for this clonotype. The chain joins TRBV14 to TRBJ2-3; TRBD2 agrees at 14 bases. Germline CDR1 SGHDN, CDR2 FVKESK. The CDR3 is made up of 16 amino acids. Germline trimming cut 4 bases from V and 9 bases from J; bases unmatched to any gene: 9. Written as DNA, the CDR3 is TGTGCCAGCAGCCCGCCGGGACTAGCGGGAGTAGGCACGCAGTATTTT. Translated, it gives CASSPPGLAGVGTQYF. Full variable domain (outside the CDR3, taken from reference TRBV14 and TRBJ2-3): EAGVTQFPSHSVIEKGQTVTLRCDPISGHDNLYWYRRVMGKEIKFLLHFVKESKQDESGMPNNRFLAERTGGTYSTLKVQPAELEDSGVYFCASSPPGLAGVGTQYFGPGTRLTVL.

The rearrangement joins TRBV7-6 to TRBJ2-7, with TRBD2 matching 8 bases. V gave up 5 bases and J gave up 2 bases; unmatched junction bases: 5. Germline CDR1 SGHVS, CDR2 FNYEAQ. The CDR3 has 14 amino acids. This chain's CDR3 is CASSPGREAYEQYF. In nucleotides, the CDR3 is TGTGCCAGCAGCCCGGGGCGGGAGGCCTACGAGCAGTACTTC.

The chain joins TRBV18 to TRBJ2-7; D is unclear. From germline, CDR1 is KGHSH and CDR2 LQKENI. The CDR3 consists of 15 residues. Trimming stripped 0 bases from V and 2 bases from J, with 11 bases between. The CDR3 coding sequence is TGTGCCAGCTCACCACCTGGGCAGTCCCCCTACGAGCAGTACTTC. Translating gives CASSPPGQSPYEQYF.

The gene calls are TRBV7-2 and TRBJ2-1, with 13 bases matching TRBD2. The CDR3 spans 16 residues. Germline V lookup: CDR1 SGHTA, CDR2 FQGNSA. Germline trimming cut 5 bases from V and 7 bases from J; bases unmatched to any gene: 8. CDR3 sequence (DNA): TGTGCCAGCAGCATCGGAACTAGCGGGAGGGGGAATGAGCAGTTCTTC. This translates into CASSIGTSGRGNEQFF.